This T cell receptor (beta chain) was retrieved from a study of lymphopenia after photon versus proton radiotherapy. Points from the study as a whole: In patients who died, overall survival fell as post-nadir TCR diversity dropped more. After the lymphocyte nadir, photon-treated repertoires showed oligoclonal expansion, especially of CD8+ Temra cells. Proton therapy kept repertoires fairly stable, unlike photons, which gained effector/memory cells. Authors raise, but do not show, better survival with proton therapy.

Assay used: immunoSEQ multiplex PCR; TCRdb lists only in-frame clones, some missing. The data contain tens of thousands of clones, around 82% of them singletons. The germline CDR1 and CDR2 sequences are SNHLY and FYNNEI. J gave up 6 bases and V 4 bases, and 6 bases lay outside the gene matches. The CDR3 extends over 14 amino acids. For this clone: Its specificity is not known.

This chain joins TRBV2 and TRBJ1-5; the match to TRBD1 covers 7 bases. This receptor was taken from a man aged 55 to 70 with pancreatic cancer. The source was peripheral blood, collected from a patient treated with proton-based radiotherapy. As DNA, the CDR3 is TGTGCCAGCAGTGGACAGGGTTGGGGTCAGCCCCAGCATTTT. This gives the protein CASSGQGWGQPQHF.